This T cell receptor (beta chain) was sequenced for a study of beta chain features in type 1 diabetes. Isolated RNA was reverse transcribed in full, so expressed TCRB transcripts were sequenced. Here immunoSEQ multiplex PCR was the method, and the copy in TCRdb shows in-frame clones only, minus some. The table lists approximately 84,000 clones, about 32% of them singletons. Notes on the study in general: The study found fewer insertions and more deletions at VDJ junctions in type 1 diabetes patients.

Unmatched junction bases numbered 10, after V lost 4 bases and J lost 11 bases. CDR1 and CDR2 (germline): SQVTM, ANQGSEA. The CDR3 totals 12 residues. On this clone: Its antigen is as yet unknown.

What was sequenced was stem cell memory CD4+ T cells from blood. The origin of this receptor is a woman younger than 35 in good health. The V gene is TRBV29-1, the J gene TRBJ1-1; 7 nucleotides line up with TRBD1. In DNA, the CDR3 is TGCAGCGTTGCGGGGCAGGGGGTATTGGCTTTCTTT. Translating gives CSVAGQGVLAFF.